This TCR beta chain was recorded in a study of CD4 T cells in relation to SARS-CoV-2 and coronaviruses (dated by TCRdb to the early 2020s). Study-level background: In the ViraFEST assay, PBMCs were grown with antigen for 10 days, and TCR beta CDR3s were then sequenced to identify antigen-specific clonal expansions. An HIV-1 Nef peptide pool or a culture without peptide was used as the negative reference condition. Shared crossreactive spike epitopes were mapped to their HLA restriction using patient-derived lymphoblastoid cell lines. At the level of individual TCR clonotypes, the study measured memory CD4+ T cell crossreactivity between SARS-CoV-2 spike protein and common cold coronavirus spike proteins. The Adaptive Biotechnologies TCR-sequencing kit was used to sequence samples from three pre-COVID donors and the naive versus memory experiments, while other data came from Illumina-based sequencing. For other donors in the study, expansion assays were sequenced with a different, Illumina-based TCR-beta assay.

Here is what the overall study found, with its caveats: Because no donor provided both pre-pandemic and post-infection samples, tracing the source of pre-existing responses was limited. Crossreactivity analysis was centred on spike protein, so crossreactivity against other viral proteins was not assessed. The study was constrained by small numbers of patients and of tested TCRs. In approximately 60% of donors, memory CD4+ clonotypes turned up that crossrecognized SARS-CoV-2 and at least one common cold coronavirus spike. Significantly weaker SARS-CoV-2-driven expansion was shown by crossreactive clones than by monoreactive clones, consistent with antigenic imprinting.

V and J lose 2 bases and 3 bases, and a span of 7 bases separates them. The CDR3 covers 13 residues, taking in both the cysteine and the phenylalanine. Only CDR3 DNA is held: 39 bases, read in frame from base 1. Per the germline V gene (reference sequence), SEHNR is the CDR1 and FQNEAQ is the CDR2. The method behind the library was the immunoSEQ multiplex PCR assay. The paper's data handling went like this. Preprocessing removed nonproductive sequences and CDR3s not starting with C, not ending with F or W, or shorter than 7 amino acids. Antigen-specific clonotypes were called with the MANAFEST web app on the basis of expansion relative to the reference and to other culture wells. A clone was considered positive if the clone showed significant expansion compared with the reference culture in 2 of 3 replicate wells at an FDR below 0.05. For a clone to be considered positive, significant expansion relative to all other tandem wells and an odds ratio above 5 were also required. CDR3 homology was quantified as pairwise Levenshtein distance, calculated with the stringdist R package after three terminal residues were trimmed from each end. TCRdb limited this immuneACCESS table to in-frame rearrangements with V and J called. A share of clones is missing; checked studies link under half to unresolved V genes, and the rest is unexplained. D and trimming come from the DNA, and the V and J calls and clone size come from that table. The sample profile shows around 16,000 clones; over 80% of them were found once. The biggest ten clones account for just over 40% of the sample.

CD4+ T cells from unexposed donors were collected before the COVID-19 pandemic (2011-2018). After around ten days of culture, CD4+ T cells were isolated with the EasySep CD4+ T cell isolation kit. Unexposed donor CD4+ T cells were tested for reactivity to SARS-CoV-2 S and N and four common cold coronavirus spike pools, as cell number allowed. Each well received two million PBMCs, cultured in IMDM supplemented with approximately 5% human AB serum and about 9.2 IU/ml IL-2. Half of the culture medium was replaced with fresh IL-2-containing medium on days 3 and 7. Triplicate replicate wells were generally used for each peptide culture condition. The leukapheresis product for the unexposed donors was obtained through commercial purchase. Ficoll-Paque PLUS gradient centrifugation was used to isolate PBMCs from either whole blood or leukapheresis product. PBMCs were either used fresh in the expansion assay or cryopreserved at -140 degrees C. The QIAamp Micro DNA Kit was used to extract genomic DNA from the CD4+ T cells.

Of note for this clone: Its antigen remains undetermined. No base-level quality is on record; no much larger clone is a single base apart.

The sample was CD4+ T cells from PBMCs, cultured in vitro. The TCR originated in a human donor in good health. The chain is assembled from TRBV7-9 and TRBJ1-1; no D gene call is confident. The sequenced DNA: TGTGCCAGCAGCTTATCCCGGGACACTGAAGCTTTCTTT. This translates into CASSLSRDTEAFF. Reference TRBV7-9 and TRBJ1-1 proteins supply the regions before and after the CDR3; the full variable domain is: DTGVSQNPRHKITKRGQNVTFRCDPISEHNRLYWYRQTLGQGPEFLTYFQNEAQLEKSRLLSDRFSAERPKGSFSTLEIQRTEQGDSAMYLCASSLSRDTEAFFGQGTRLTVV.